A single count supports the clone carrying this TCR beta chain. TCRdb's copy holds only in-frame clones and misses some; the assay was immunoSEQ multiplex PCR. This table has tens of thousands of clones, 85% to 95% appearing once. CDR1 is SGHVS, CDR2 FNYEAQ, per germline. This CDR3 spans 15 amino acids. V was pared by 1 base and J by 6 bases, with 4 bases of the junction left unmatched. These data originate in a study of technical replicates of blood from a few donors. This receptor was identified in a human donor in good health. The specimen was T cells isolated from PBMCs. The chain combines TRBV7-6 with TRBJ1-5, with 9 bases lining up with TRBD1. The CDR3 loop is CASSLGTGGVQPQHF. The CDR3 nucleotides are TGTGCCAGCAGCTTAGGAACAGGGGGCGTTCAGCCCCAGCATTTT.